A selection of T cell receptor beta chains follows, all from one sample in a study of T cell responses to AZD1222 COVID-19 vaccine. The data were produced by immunoSEQ multiplex PCR, yet TCRdb's version contains in-frame clones alone and is incomplete. Among 130,000 or so clones listed, around 84% were seen once. Sequencing was performed on peripheral blood, taken 28 days after the second AZD1222 dose. The receptors originated from an adult who received the AZD1222 COVID-19 vaccine. CDR3s include the opening cysteine and the closing phenylalanine or tryptophan. A D gene is named only where the DNA matches it firmly. Only some rows state a clone size, as once, few, many or a class for expanded clones.

D,V,J,size,CDR3,DNA
NA,TRBV3-1/TRBV3-2,TRBJ2-1,NA,CASSQSRDNEQFF,TGTGCCAGCAGCCAGTCTCGCGACAATGAGCAGTTCTTC
NA,TRBV7-2,TRBJ1-1,few,CASSYQSGGRGAFF,TGTGCCAGCAGCTACCAATCCGGGGGCCGAGGGGCTTTCTTT
TRBD1,TRBV5-1,TRBJ2-2,NA,CASSPGQGLAGELFF,TGCGCCAGCAGCCCGGGACAGGGTCTCGCCGGGGAGCTGTTTTTT
NA,TRBV25-1,TRBJ2-3,once,CASSEHRRDTQYF,TGTGCCAGCAGTGAGCACCGCCGGGATACGCAGTATTTT
NA,TRBV18,TRBJ1-2,NA,CASSPSRQAFVYGYTF,TGTGCCAGCTCACCGTCGAGACAGGCCTTTGTCTATGGCTACACCTTC
TRBD1,TRBV7-9,TRBJ2-5,few,CASSDRDVETQYF,TGTGCCAGCAGCGACAGGGACGTTGAGACCCAGTACTTC
NA,TRBV5-6,TRBJ1-1,NA,CASSLGFSGGAAFF,TGTGCCAGCAGCTTGGGTTTTAGCGGGGGAGCAGCTTTCTTT
NA,TRBV6-6,TRBJ2-7,NA,CASSPGLYEQYF,TGTGCCAGCAGCCCAGGGCTCTACGAGCAGTACTTC
NA,TRBV28,TRBJ1-1,once,CASSFRSIMNTEAFF,TGTGCCAGCAGTTTCAGAAGCATCATGAACACTGAAGCTTTCTTT
TRBD1,TRBV5-8,TRBJ1-3,NA,CASSSAQGGLGNTIYF,TGTGCCAGCAGCAGCGCACAGGGGGGTCTCGGAAACACCATATATTTT
TRBD1,TRBV6-2/TRBV6-3,TRBJ1-2,NA,CASSDPGTDYGYTF,TGTGCCAGCAGCGACCCTGGGACAGACTATGGCTACACCTTC
TRBD1,TRBV3-1/TRBV3-2,TRBJ1-5,NA,CASSLGQNNQPQHF,TGTGCCAGCAGCCTGGGACAGAACAATCAGCCCCAGCATTTT
NA,TRBV23-1,TRBJ1-2,NA,CASRPNRVREECGYTF,TGCGCCAGCAGACCAAACCGGGTCCGCGAGGAGTGTGGCTACACCTTC
NA,TRBV19,TRBJ2-5,NA,CASSRRAQETQYF,TGTGCCAGTAGCCGAAGGGCCCAAGAGACCCAGTACTTC
TRBD1,TRBV28,TRBJ1-4,NA,CASSFNRGTVNEKLFF,TGTGCCAGCAGTTTTAATAGGGGGACAGTCAATGAAAAACTGTTTTTT
NA,TRBV4-3,TRBJ1-1,NA,CASSPKTGGVMNTEAFF,TGCGCCAGCAGCCCTAAGACAGGAGGAGTCATGAACACTGAAGCTTTCTTT
NA,TRBV9,TRBJ2-2,NA,CASSVEEGSGELFF,TGTGCCAGCAGCGTAGAAGAGGGGTCCGGGGAGCTGTTTTTT
NA,TRBV6-2/TRBV6-3,TRBJ1-5,NA,CASSFGAPNQPQHF,TGTGCCAGCAGCTTTGGGGCCCCCAATCAGCCCCAGCATTTT
NA,TRBV4-2,TRBJ2-7,NA,CASSQEVWDEQYF,TGTGCCAGCAGCCAAGAGGTCTGGGACGAGCAGTACTTC
NA,TRBV10-3,TRBJ2-2,NA,CAVKGGGRTGELFF,TGTGCCGTAAAGGGTGGCGGGCGAACCGGGGAGCTGTTTTTT
TRBD1,TRBV19,TRBJ1-2,NA,CASSSTGTNYGYTF,TGTGCCAGTAGTTCGACAGGGACTAACTATGGCTACACCTTC
NA,TRBV5-1,TRBJ1-5,NA,CASSEGGSNQPQHF,TGCGCCAGCAGCGAGGGGGGGAGCAATCAGCCCCAGCATTTT
TRBD1,TRBV10-3,TRBJ1-4,NA,CAISGDRSSEKLFF,TGTGCCATCAGTGGGGACAGGTCCAGCGAAAAACTGTTTTTT
NA,TRBV6-6,TRBJ2-7,NA,CASSYKGPSSYEQYF,TGTGCCAGCAGTTACAAGGGCCCGAGCTCCTACGAGCAGTACTTC
NA,TRBV3-1/TRBV3-2,TRBJ1-2,NA,CASSQEGQGKYGYTF,TGTGCCAGCAGCCAAGAGGGGCAGGGGAAATATGGCTACACCTTC
TRBD1,TRBV7-9,TRBJ2-3,once,CASSLGYRGASTDTQYF,TGTGCCAGCAGCTTAGGTTACAGGGGCGCTAGCACAGATACGCAGTATTTT
NA,TRBV10-3,TRBJ2-7,NA,CAISERDSEQYF,TGTGCCATCAGTGAAAGAGACTCCGAGCAGTACTTC
NA,TRBV5-6,TRBJ2-3,few,CASSLLGPRTDTQYF,TGTGCCAGCAGCTTGTTAGGACCTAGAACAGATACGCAGTATTTT
NA,TRBV7-3,TRBJ2-1,once,CASSSTRGYGNEQFF,TGTGCCAGCAGCTCAACGAGGGGCTACGGCAATGAGCAGTTCTTC
NA,TRBV7-2,TRBJ1-1,NA,CASSLRFMNTEAFF,TGTGCCAGCAGCTTACGGTTTATGAACACTGAAGCTTTCTTT
TRBD1,TRBV9,TRBJ1-2,NA,CASSQGQGAVGYTF,TGTGCCAGCAGTCAAGGACAGGGGGCCGTTGGCTACACCTTC
NA,TRBV5-1,TRBJ2-2,NA,CASSSGIIFTGELFF,TGCGCCAGCAGCTCGGGGATTATTTTCACCGGGGAGCTGTTTTTT
TRBD1,TRBV6-6,TRBJ2-7,few,CASSPGTGFSYEQYF,TGTGCCAGCAGTCCTGGGACAGGCTTCTCCTACGAGCAGTACTTC
NA,TRBV30,TRBJ1-1,NA,CAWSKGDMAEAFF,TGTGCCTGGAGTAAGGGGGATATGGCTGAAGCTTTCTTT
NA,TRBV7-2,TRBJ1-1,NA,CASSTRVDTEAFF,TGTGCCAGCAGCACCAGGGTGGACACTGAAGCTTTCTTT
TRBD1,TRBV5-1,TRBJ1-2,few,CASSLFPQGARGYTF,TGCGCCAGCAGCTTGTTCCCACAGGGGGCGCGTGGCTACACCTTC
TRBD1,TRBV15,TRBJ1-2,NA,CATSRDTGVYGYTF,TGTGCCACCAGCAGGGACACAGGGGTTTATGGCTACACCTTC
NA,TRBV9,TRBJ1-3,NA,CASSAVQGPGNTIYF,TGTGCCAGCAGCGCGGTCCAGGGACCTGGAAACACCATATATTTT
TRBD1,TRBV4-3,TRBJ2-7,NA,CASSQGDRVVEQYF,TGCGCCAGCAGCCAGGGGGACAGGGTTGTCGAGCAGTACTTC
TRBD2,TRBV10-3,TRBJ2-5,NA,CAISVGTSAETQYF,TGTGCCATCAGTGTCGGGACTAGTGCAGAGACCCAGTACTTC
TRBD1,TRBV19,TRBJ1-1,NA,CASSIRDSRNTEAFF,TGTGCCAGTAGTATCCGGGACAGCAGAAACACTGAAGCTTTCTTT
NA,TRBV28,TRBJ2-4,NA,CASRGWENPRAKNIQYF,TGTGCCAGCAGGGGTTGGGAGAACCCCCGGGCCAAAAACATTCAGTACTTC
NA,TRBV3-1/TRBV3-2,TRBJ1-2,NA,CASSQVRATVGYTF,TGTGCCAGCAGCCAGGTGCGCGCTACAGTCGGCTACACCTTC
NA,TRBV6-2/TRBV6-3,TRBJ2-7,NA,CASSPLILNAEQYF,TGTGCCAGCAGCCCACTGATACTCAACGCGGAGCAGTACTTC
NA,TRBV6-2/TRBV6-3,TRBJ1-1,NA,CASSYGAENTEAFF,TGTGCCAGCAGTTACGGGGCGGAGAACACTGAAGCTTTCTTT
NA,TRBV18,TRBJ1-1,NA,CASSPPNRAREAFF,TGTGCCAGCTCACCACCGAACAGGGCAAGAGAAGCTTTCTTT
NA,TRBV4-1,TRBJ1-5,few,CASSQDRTGGQPQHF,TGCGCCAGCAGCCAAGATCGGACCGGGGGACAGCCCCAGCATTTT
NA,TRBV3-1/TRBV3-2,TRBJ1-4,few,CASSQDRGRSTATNEKLFF,TGTGCCAGCAGCCAAGATCGGGGCAGGTCAACCGCAACTAATGAAAAACTGTTTTTT
NA,TRBV7-8,TRBJ1-2,NA,CASSLGESGYGYTF,TGTGCCAGCAGCCTAGGGGAATCGGGCTATGGCTACACCTTC
NA,TRBV3-1/TRBV3-2,TRBJ2-4,few,CASSQGSRVPAKNIQYF,TGTGCCAGCAGCCAAGGGTCCAGAGTGCCGGCCAAAAACATTCAGTACTTC
NA,TRBV29-1,TRBJ1-1,NA,CSVGQTTNTEAFF,TGCAGCGTTGGACAGACTACAAACACTGAAGCTTTCTTT
NA,TRBV11-2,TRBJ2-6,NA,CASSPVFSGANVLTF,TGTGCCAGCAGCCCGGTCTTTTCTGGGGCCAACGTCCTGACTTTC
NA,TRBV19,TRBJ2-7,NA,CASSIGQGYVYEQYF,TGTGCCAGTAGCATTGGCCAGGGTTACGTTTACGAGCAGTACTTC
NA,TRBV2,TRBJ1-5,NA,CASSERTDNQPQHF,TGTGCCAGCAGTGAAAGGACAGACAATCAGCCCCAGCATTTT
TRBD1,TRBV15,TRBJ1-4,NA,CATSRVFGTGYSNEKLFF,TGTGCCACCAGCAGAGTCTTCGGGACAGGGTATTCTAATGAAAAACTGTTTTTT